The 6 T cell receptor beta chains presented below share a single source sample, sequenced in a study of blood T cell repertoires in COVID-19. Generated by immunoSEQ multiplex PCR, the TCRdb table keeps only in-frame clones and is missing some. This sample carries roughly 260,000 clones, 75% to 90% of them seen once, and the ten largest clones take about 6.3%. Source material: PBMCs or T cells enriched from blood (not recorded which). These receptors were obtained from a woman in her twenties or thirties with acute COVID-19.

This clone came up once. The chain carries TRBV7-4 and TRBJ1-5; 7 bases are a match to TRBD1. Germline V CDR1 and CDR2: SGHVT, SQSDAQ. This CDR3 is built from 16 residues. J was trimmed by 2 bases and V by 6 bases; bases with no gene match: 10. CDR3 nucleotide sequence: TGTGCCAGCAGAGTAAAGCAGGGGGGTGGCAATCAGCCCCAGCATTTT. It yields the protein CASRVKQGGGNQPQHF.

This chain joins TRBV14 and TRBJ2-7; D unclear. This CDR3 is 14 amino acids long. V lost 1 base to trimming and J lost 6 bases, with 13 bases between them. Germline CDR1 reads SGHDN; CDR2 reads FVKESK. CDR3 protein: CASSQVPGLGEQYF. CDR3 bases: TGTGCCAGCAGCCAAGTGCCGGGTTTGGGCGAGCAGTACTTC.

This rearrangement joins TRBV9 to TRBJ2-3; possibly TRBD2 for D (6 bases). V shed 1 base and J shed 2 bases, with 14 bases lying between them. The CDR3 loop spans 16 amino acids. Germline V CDR1 and CDR2: SGDLS, YYNGEE. The DNA for the CDR3 is TGTGCCAGCAGCGTATACGGCGGGACTCCCACAGATACGCAGTATTTT. Its protein is CASSVYGGTPTDTQYF. The full variable domain, completed using reference TRBV9 and TRBJ2-3, is DSGVTQTPKHLITATGQRVTLRCSPRSGDLSVYWYQQSLDQGLQFLIQYYNGEERAKGNILERFSAQQFPDLHSELNLSSLELGDSALYFCASSVYGGTPTDTQYFGPGTRLTVL.

The genes are TRBV19 and TRBJ1-2; TRBD1 matches 8 bases. CDR1 and CDR2 from the germline V gene are LNHDA and SQIVND (reference sequence). This CDR3 comprises 14 residues. The V segment lost 5 bases and the J segment 4 bases; nucleotides outside the gene matches: 6. The CDR3 DNA reads TGTGCCAGTAGTGTCGACAGGGGTACCTATGGCTACACCTTC. It is translated as CASSVDRGTYGYTF.

This clone was observed a few times. The chain is built from TRBV25-1 and TRBJ1-4; 7 bases agree with TRBD1. The germline V gene encodes CDR1 MGHDK and CDR2 SYGVNS. Trimming took 4 bases from V and 3 from J; bases not matched to a gene: 5. CDR3 length equals 15 residues. CDR3 region: CASSVHRGPNEKLFF. As DNA, the CDR3 is TGTGCCAGCAGTGTCCACAGGGGCCCTAATGAAAAACTGTTTTTT. Drawing the rest from reference TRBV25-1 and TRBJ1-4, the complete variable domain is EADIYQTPRYLVIGTGKKITLECSQTMGHDKMYWYQQDPGMELHLIHYSYGVNSTEKGDLSSESTVSRIRTEHFPLTLESARPSHTSQYLCASSVHRGPNEKLFFGSGTQLSVL.

The chain couples TRBV5-4 to TRBJ1-1; possibly TRBD1 for D (5 bases). Germline loops: CDR1 SGHNT, CDR2 YYREEE (reference sequence). Deletions cut 1 base from V and 4 bases from J, with 8 bases between. This CDR3 region has 13 residues. CDR3 nucleotide sequence: TGTGCCAGCAGCTTGAGGGGAAGCACTGAAGCTTTCTTT. Protein product: CASSLRGSTEAFF.